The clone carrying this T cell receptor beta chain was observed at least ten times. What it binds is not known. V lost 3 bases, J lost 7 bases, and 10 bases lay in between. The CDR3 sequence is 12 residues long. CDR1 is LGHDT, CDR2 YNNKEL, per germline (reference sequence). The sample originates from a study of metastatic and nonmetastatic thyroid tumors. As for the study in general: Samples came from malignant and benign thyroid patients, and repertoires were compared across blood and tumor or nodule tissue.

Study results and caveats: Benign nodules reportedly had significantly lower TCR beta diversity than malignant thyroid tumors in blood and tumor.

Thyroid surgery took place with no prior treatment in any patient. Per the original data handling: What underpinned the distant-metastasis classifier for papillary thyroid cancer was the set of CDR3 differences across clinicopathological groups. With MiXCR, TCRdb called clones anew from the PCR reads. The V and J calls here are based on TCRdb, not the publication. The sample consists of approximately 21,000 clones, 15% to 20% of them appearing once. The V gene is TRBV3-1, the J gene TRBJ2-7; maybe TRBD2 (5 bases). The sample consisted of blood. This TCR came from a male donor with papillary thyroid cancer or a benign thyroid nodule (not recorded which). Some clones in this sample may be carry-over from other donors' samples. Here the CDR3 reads CASSHHGEEQYF. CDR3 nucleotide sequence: TGTGCCAGCAGCCATCACGGGGAGGAGCAGTACTTC.